This is a list of T cell receptor beta chains from one sample in a study of beta chain features in type 1 diabetes. Sequencing was performed with immunoSEQ multiplex PCR; in TCRdb, only in-frame clones are kept and a portion is missing. The profile shows 600,000 or so clones, over 10% of them singletons. Sequencing was carried out using naive CD4+ T cells from blood. These receptors were obtained from a man aged 25-45 years with type 1 diabetes. Each CDR3 is given with its conserved first and last residue. A D gene is named only where the DNA matches it firmly. For some rows the clone size is stated as once, few or many, or as a class when expanded; others skip it.

V: TRBV7-2; size: -; J: TRBJ1-6; D: TRBD1; CDR3: CASSIPGQGYSPLHF; DNA: TGTGCCAGCAGCATCCCGGGACAGGGGTATTCACCCCTCCACTTT
V: TRBV5-6; size: -; J: TRBJ1-6; D: -; CDR3: CASTPVGEYSPLHF; DNA: TGTGCCAGCACCCCGGTCGGGGAATATTCACCCCTCCACTTT
V: TRBV7-2; size: -; J: TRBJ2-7; D: -; CDR3: CASSLEWEQGHEQYF; DNA: TGTGCCAGCAGCTTAGAGTGGGAGCAGGGCCACGAGCAGTACTTC
V: TRBV5-1; size: few; J: TRBJ2-5; D: -; CDR3: CASSTGSGEETQYF; DNA: TGCGCCAGCAGTACGGGTAGCGGAGAAGAGACCCAGTACTTC
V: TRBV2; size: -; J: TRBJ2-4; D: -; CDR3: CASKDSLAKNIQYF; DNA: TGTGCCAGCAAAGACAGCCTAGCCAAAAACATTCAGTACTTC
V: TRBV10-3; size: few; J: TRBJ2-7; D: TRBD1; CDR3: CAISAAGQGQNEQYF; DNA: TGTGCCATCAGCGCTGCGGGACAGGGGCAGAACGAGCAGTACTTC
V: TRBV4-3; size: few; J: TRBJ2-3; D: -; CDR3: CASSQDPHSTDTQYF; DNA: TGCGCCAGCAGCCAAGATCCACATAGCACAGATACGCAGTATTTT
V: TRBV7-9; size: few; J: TRBJ1-1; D: -; CDR3: CASSPRRGETEAFF; DNA: TGTGCCAGCAGCCCGCGGAGGGGGGAGACTGAAGCTTTCTTT
V: TRBV14; size: few; J: TRBJ2-3; D: -; CDR3: CASSQVSGRDTQYF; DNA: TGTGCCAGCAGCCAAGTATCAGGGAGAGATACGCAGTATTTT
V: TRBV28; size: -; J: TRBJ2-2; D: -; CDR3: CASSLSMAGELFF; DNA: TGTGCCAGCAGTTTATCAATGGCCGGGGAGCTGTTTTTT
V: TRBV20-1; size: -; J: TRBJ2-5; D: -; CDR3: CSVLYQETQYF; DNA: TGCAGTGTCTTGTACCAAGAGACCCAGTACTTC
V: TRBV27; size: few; J: TRBJ1-5; D: -; CDR3: CASSLTMDQPQHF; DNA: TGTGCCAGCAGTTTAACAATGGATCAGCCCCAGCATTTT
V: TRBV9; size: -; J: TRBJ2-3; D: TRBD1; CDR3: CASGGRDRQWDTQYF; DNA: TGTGCCAGCGGGGGACGGGACAGACAATGGGATACGCAGTATTTT
V: TRBV5-1; size: -; J: TRBJ2-3; D: TRBD1; CDR3: CASSWGQNPPADTQYF; DNA: TGCGCCAGCAGCTGGGGACAGAACCCGCCGGCGGATACGCAGTATTTT
V: TRBV5-1; size: few; J: TRBJ2-4; D: -; CDR3: CASSPTVGNIQYF; DNA: TGCGCCAGCAGCCCCACGGTGGGTAACATTCAGTACTTC
V: TRBV30; size: few; J: TRBJ2-5; D: -; CDR3: CAWGQQQETQYF; DNA: TGTGCCTGGGGACAGCAACAAGAGACCCAGTACTTC
V: TRBV19; size: few; J: TRBJ2-1; D: TRBD2; CDR3: CASNSVSGARDEQFF; DNA: TGTGCCAGTAATTCGGTTAGCGGGGCCAGGGATGAGCAGTTCTTC
V: TRBV4-2; size: once; J: TRBJ2-2; D: TRBD2; CDR3: CASSQVAGGLTGELFF; DNA: TGTGCCAGCAGCCAAGTAGCGGGGGGATTGACCGGGGAGCTGTTTTTT
V: TRBV27; size: few; J: TRBJ2-2; D: -; CDR3: CASSIYQNTGELFF; DNA: TGTGCCAGCAGTATTTATCAGAACACCGGGGAGCTGTTTTTT
V: TRBV10-1; size: few; J: TRBJ2-1; D: -; CDR3: CASSDSDRNNEQFF; DNA: TGCGCCAGCAGTGACTCGGACCGAAACAATGAGCAGTTCTTC
V: TRBV5-1; size: -; J: TRBJ1-5; D: TRBD1; CDR3: CASSPGTGNQPQHF; DNA: TGCGCCAGCAGCCCCGGGACAGGCAATCAGCCCCAGCATTTT
V: TRBV18; size: few; J: TRBJ2-7; D: -; CDR3: CASSRALSSYEQYF; DNA: TGTGCCAGCTCACGGGCGCTAAGCTCCTACGAGCAGTACTTC
V: TRBV19; size: -; J: TRBJ2-5; D: TRBD1; CDR3: CASSTGQGAIGETQYF; DNA: TGTGCCAGTAGTACGGGACAGGGGGCGATTGGAGAGACCCAGTACTTC
V: TRBV5-6; size: -; J: TRBJ2-7; D: TRBD1; CDR3: CASSSSGTGWYEQYF; DNA: TGTGCCAGCAGCTCGAGCGGGACAGGGTGGTACGAGCAGTACTTC
V: TRBV28; size: -; J: TRBJ2-1; D: -; CDR3: CASRGTEAYNEQFF; DNA: TGTGCCAGCAGAGGTACCGAGGCCTACAATGAGCAGTTCTTC
V: TRBV29-1; size: -; J: TRBJ2-7; D: -; CDR3: CSVCWTASYEQYF; DNA: TGCAGCGTTTGCTGGACAGCCTCCTACGAGCAGTACTTC
V: TRBV9; size: -; J: TRBJ2-1; D: -; CDR3: CASSVALGFRVEQFF; DNA: TGTGCCAGCAGCGTAGCTTTGGGGTTCCGGGTTGAGCAGTTCTTC
V: TRBV21-1; size: few; J: TRBJ2-4; D: -; CDR3: CASSKSRSRVPCSHNPENIQYF; DNA: TGTGCCAGCAGCAAAAGCCGAAGCAGGGTACCTTGTTCACACAACCCGGAAAACATTCAGTACTTC
V: TRBV7-2; size: few; J: TRBJ1-5; D: -; CDR3: CASSLYRQSNQPQHF; DNA: TGTGCCAGCAGCTTATACCGACAGAGCAATCAGCCCCAGCATTTT
V: TRBV5-1; size: -; J: TRBJ2-3; D: TRBD1; CDR3: CASSLGTGLGTDTQYF; DNA: TGCGCCAGCAGCTTGGGGACAGGGCTTGGAACAGATACGCAGTATTTT
V: TRBV18; size: few; J: TRBJ1-6; D: TRBD1; CDR3: CASSPYRDRGQANSPLHF; DNA: TGTGCCAGCTCACCTTATCGGGACAGGGGGCAGGCTAATTCACCCCTCCACTTT
V: TRBV18; size: -; J: TRBJ1-5; D: -; CDR3: CASSLRTGQPQHF; DNA: TGTGCCAGCTCTCTTCGGACGGGGCAGCCCCAGCATTTT
V: TRBV7-2; size: few; J: TRBJ2-2; D: -; CDR3: CASSLNRANTGELFF; DNA: TGTGCCAGCAGCTTAAACAGGGCCAACACCGGGGAGCTGTTTTTT
V: TRBV7-2; size: few; J: TRBJ1-4; D: TRBD1; CDR3: CASSFVAGQGNEKLFF; DNA: TGTGCCAGCAGCTTTGTTGCGGGACAGGGTAATGAAAAACTGTTTTTT
V: TRBV19; size: -; J: TRBJ1-6; D: -; CDR3: CASSIDRPYNSPLHF; DNA: TGTGCCAGTAGTATAGACAGGCCCTATAATTCACCCCTCCACTTT
V: TRBV11-2; size: -; J: TRBJ2-1; D: TRBD2; CDR3: CASSFLAGGYNEQFF; DNA: TGTGCCAGCAGCTTTCTAGCGGGGGGCTACAATGAGCAGTTCTTC
V: TRBV21-1; size: few; J: TRBJ2-7; D: -; CDR3: CASSKQGRENYEQYF; DNA: TGTGCCAGCAGCAAACAGGGCAGGGAGAACTACGAGCAGTACTTC
V: TRBV7-9; size: -; J: TRBJ2-7; D: -; CDR3: CASRRTGYEQYF; DNA: TGTGCCAGCAGACGTACAGGCTACGAGCAGTACTTC
V: TRBV2; size: few; J: TRBJ2-5; D: -; CDR3: CASSAGTTQETQYF; DNA: TGTGCCAGCAGTGCCGGGACAACCCAAGAGACCCAGTACTTC
V: TRBV6-5; size: -; J: TRBJ1-2; D: -; CDR3: CASSEPRGYTF; DNA: TGTGCCAGCAGTGAACCGCGGGGCTACACCTTC
V: TRBV10-2; size: -; J: TRBJ1-5; D: -; CDR3: CASSELLGADQPQHF; DNA: TGCGCCAGCAGTGAGTTGCTAGGGGCCGACCAGCCCCAGCATTTT
V: TRBV5-1; size: -; J: TRBJ1-1; D: TRBD1; CDR3: CASSPRNSGGRVTEAFF; DNA: TGCGCCAGCAGCCCGAGGAATTCAGGGGGACGCGTCACTGAAGCTTTCTTT
V: TRBV5-4; size: few; J: TRBJ1-3; D: -; CDR3: CASSLGDLSGNTIYF; DNA: TGTGCCAGCAGCTTGGGCGACCTCTCTGGAAACACCATATATTTT
V: TRBV11-3; size: -; J: TRBJ2-7; D: -; CDR3: CASSLGGTHSYEQYF; DNA: TGTGCCAGCAGCTTAGGAGGGACCCATTCCTACGAGCAGTACTTC
V: TRBV11-2; size: -; J: TRBJ1-5; D: TRBD1; CDR3: CASPEAGGSHQPQHF; DNA: TGTGCCAGCCCAGAGGCAGGGGGCTCGCATCAGCCCCAGCATTTT
V: TRBV10-3; size: few; J: TRBJ1-6; D: TRBD1; CDR3: CAIREGQGAAPLHF; DNA: TGTGCCATCAGGGAGGGACAGGGAGCCGCACCCCTCCACTTT
V: TRBV9; size: -; J: TRBJ2-6; D: -; CDR3: CASSVGTGANVLTF; DNA: TGTGCCAGCAGCGTAGGGACGGGGGCCAACGTCCTGACTTTC
V: TRBV28; size: -; J: TRBJ2-7; D: -; CDR3: CASSLSSGYEQYF; DNA: TGTGCCAGCAGTTTATCTTCAGGCTACGAGCAGTACTTC
V: TRBV11-2; size: -; J: TRBJ2-5; D: TRBD2; CDR3: CASSFGLAGGQETQYF; DNA: TGTGCCAGCAGCTTTGGACTAGCGGGGGGACAAGAGACCCAGTACTTC
V: TRBV28; size: -; J: TRBJ2-1; D: -; CDR3: CASSLIDSGHNEQFF; DNA: TGTGCCAGCAGTTTAATCGATAGCGGACACAATGAGCAGTTCTTC
V: TRBV28; size: many; J: TRBJ2-6; D: -; CDR3: CATGGANVLTF; DNA: TGTGCCACCGGCGGGGCCAACGTCCTGACTTTC
V: TRBV4-3; size: -; J: TRBJ1-6; D: TRBD1; CDR3: CASSQDSGQGGNWALHF; DNA: TGCGCCAGCAGCCAAGATTCGGGACAGGGAGGTAATTGGGCCCTCCACTTT
V: TRBV2; size: -; J: TRBJ2-4; D: -; CDR3: CASSEFGAPLAKNIQYF; DNA: TGTGCCAGCAGTGAATTTGGGGCCCCATTAGCCAAAAACATTCAGTACTTC
V: TRBV2; size: -; J: TRBJ1-2; D: -; CDR3: CASGSGVDGYTF; DNA: TGTGCCAGCGGGTCGGGGGTCGATGGCTACACCTTC